This entry features one T cell receptor beta chain sequence. This clone was seen a handful of times. The specificity of this receptor is unknown. Base quality data are lacking; no much larger clone is found one base away. Using the deep immunoSEQ assay, TCR CDR3 regions were amplified from genomic DNA by multiplex PCR. Extracted genomic DNA from each cell subset was distributed evenly across all wells of several immunoSEQ 96-well plates, and each plate was treated as a replicate. For sorted subsets, 200 to 250 ng of genomic DNA, equivalent to some 30,000 T cell genomes, went into each replicate PCR. Purified libraries were quantified with a Qubit 3.0 fluorometer, sized on a Bioanalyzer 2100, and re-quantified with the KAPA Library Quantification kit. Each immunoSEQ 96-well plate was sequenced on its own single-read 150-cycle Illumina NextSeq 550 flow cell. Concerning the study's data processing: The immunoSEQ output contained only junctional sequences without quality scores, so filtering could not match that applied to full-length reads. Sequences were annotated with PyIR, a Python wrapper for IgBLAST v1.9, using IMGT germline references to assign V/J genes and CDR3. Any read was removed if the V/J assignment was weak (E-value above 1e-6), the CDR3 was missing, or the read contained stop codons, out-of-frame junctions, or ambiguous translated residues. V3J clonotypes were defined by identical inferred V gene, J gene, and CDR3 amino acid sequence. The percentage overlap between two repertoires was calculated by dividing the number of shared unique clonotypes by the size of the smaller repertoire. Repertoire richness was assessed with RTK rarefaction, the Chao1 estimator, and Recon v2.1 estimates of unobserved clonotypes. For all TCRbeta clonotypes obtained by the gDNA method from a few donors, generation probabilities were computed with OLGA. Drawn from immuneACCESS, this table holds only the in-frame rearrangements with V and J called that TCRdb kept. Clones are partly lost; checked studies trace under half to an unresolved V gene and leave the rest unexplained. The V and J calls and clone size were taken over from that table, and D and trimming were inferred from the DNA. A total of 650,000 to 800,000 clones appear in this sample, approximately 77% of them only once. The ten largest clonotypes hold 1.8% of the sample.

These data are taken from a study of shared clonotypes between healthy human individuals (TCRdb year 2020). Background for the entire study: A couple of women and three men aged 18 to 49 years were included in the cohort. Blood TCR repertoires of four to six healthy adults were deeply sequenced to estimate repertoire size and the extent of clonotype sharing between individuals. For each donor, CD4 naive and CD4 memory were each run on three plates, CD8 naive on two plates, and CD8 memory on one plate. Per donor, leukapheresis produced somewhere between about 0.94 and 9.5 billion PBMCs. To increase sequencing depth and limit assay-specific biases, TCR repertoire library preparation and sequencing were carried out by different laboratories using diverse techniques. The study at large found these results: Larger estimated clonotype richness was generally found for naive subsets than for memory subsets. Pairwise subsampling indicated that sequencing depth was expected to affect the degree of clonotype sharing among donors. The genetic and exposure-history diversity represented was limited by the small number of donors. Clonotypes shared by all four sorted-subset donors showed higher generation probabilities than non-shared clonotypes. Sharing across several donors was observed for around 4.8% of naive CD4, under 4% of naive CD8, 2% to 2.5% of memory CD4, and around 0.4% of memory CD8 clonotypes. Only blood was sampled, and tissue TCR repertoires likely differ from those in blood. Even with the large sequencing depth, rarefaction of the sorted-subset datasets indicated that sequencing was incomplete.

Healthy HIV-negative adults with no recently reported acute infections or vaccinations were included as donors. Every donor was a Caucasian adult residing in Nashville, Tennessee, USA. CD4+ T cells were enriched by magnetic negative selection, after which naive cells were positively selected on CD45RA and the negative fraction was taken as the memory subset. Blood was obtained by leukapheresis, after which PBMCs were separated by Ficoll-Histopaque density gradient centrifugation and cryopreserved in liquid nitrogen vapor phase. Analytical flow cytometry was used to check the purity and quantity of each magnetically sorted T cell population. Genomic DNA was isolated from every sorted fraction and measured by UV absorbance on a Nanodrop 2000c. Trimmed from V: 4 bases; trimmed from J: 4 bases; junction bases lacking a gene match: 3. Including the terminal cysteine and phenylalanine, the CDR3 comprises 14 residues. The sequence is cut down to CDR3 DNA, 42 bases in frame from base 1. CDR1 and CDR2 are read off the germline V gene as SGHRS and YFSETQ.

Here the chain combines TRBV5-1 and TRBJ2-3; TRBD1 aligns with 10 central bases. The TCR originated in a woman aged 30 to 39 in good health. Material: memory CD4+ T cells sorted from blood. The cell subset or site label, as the study defines it: CD45RA-negative fraction. This receptor carries the CDR3 CASSRGTGADTQYF. The base sequence is TGCGCCAGCAGCCGCGGGACAGGGGCAGATACGCAGTATTTT.